This is a list of T cell receptor beta chains from one sample in a study of shared clonotypes between healthy human individuals. The assay was immunoSEQ multiplex PCR, and TCRdb's table has in-frame clones only and misses some. The table lists some 2.4 million clones, 93% of them singletons. The sequenced material came from naive CD4+ T cells from PBMCs. The receptors stem from a man between 18 and 29 years old in good health. Some clones in this sample may be carry-over from other donors' samples. Each CDR3 is given with its conserved first and last residue. The order of the fields is D gene, clone size, J gene, V gene, CDR3 protein, CDR3 DNA. D genes are given only for firm matches. A clone size is listed for some rows: how often the clone was seen (once, few, many), or a class if it is expanded.

TRBD2	NA	TRBJ2-3	TRBV5-1	CASSLVPGGPGTDTQYF	TGCGCCAGCAGCTTGGTGCCGGGAGGGCCCGGCACAGATACGCAGTATTTT
TRBD2	NA	TRBJ2-7	TRBV6-1	CANSEATSGTYEQYF	TGTGCCAACAGTGAAGCGACTAGCGGAACCTACGAGCAGTACTTC
NA	NA	TRBJ1-3	TRBV7-8	CASSLGQQNTIYF	TGTGCCAGCAGCTTAGGGCAACAGAACACCATATATTTT
NA	few	TRBJ2-5	TRBV14	CASSDRLVERETQYF	TGTGCCAGCAGCGACAGGTTGGTGGAGCGAGAGACCCAGTACTTC
NA	NA	TRBJ2-5	TRBV29-1	CSVIAGKETQYF	TGCAGCGTTATAGCAGGGAAAGAGACCCAGTACTTC
NA	NA	TRBJ1-4	TRBV28	CASSFAGAQSEKLFF	TGTGCCAGCAGTTTCGCAGGGGCGCAAAGTGAAAAACTGTTTTTT
TRBD1	few	TRBJ1-1	TRBV2	CASTFPGGHTEAFF	TGTGCCAGCACTTTCCCAGGGGGTCACACTGAAGCTTTCTTT
TRBD1	NA	TRBJ1-5	TRBV19	CATQDRVRYGASNQPQHF	TGTGCCACCCAGGACAGGGTGAGGTACGGGGCTAGCAATCAGCCCCAGCATTTT
NA	NA	TRBJ1-3	TRBV7-2	CASSPPTSGGNTIYF	TGTGCCAGCAGCCCCCCGACCAGCGGGGGAAACACCATATATTTT
TRBD2	NA	TRBJ2-3	TRBV25-1	CASGIAGSTDTQYF	TGTGCCAGCGGAATAGCGGGAAGCACAGATACGCAGTATTTT
NA	NA	TRBJ2-7	TRBV7-2	CASSLLTGPTYEQYF	TGTGCCAGCAGCTTGTTGACAGGACCTACCTACGAGCAGTACTTC
NA	NA	TRBJ2-5	TRBV7-2	CASRPVAIQETQYF	TGTGCCAGCAGACCGGTGGCGATTCAAGAGACCCAGTACTTC
NA	NA	TRBJ2-3	TRBV19	CASSIGPGSDTQYF	TGTGCCAGTAGTATAGGGCCAGGGTCGGATACGCAGTATTTT
NA	NA	TRBJ1-2	TRBV5-6	CASSLAPDGGAGYTF	TGTGCCAGCAGCTTGGCTCCCGATGGGGGGGCTGGCTACACCTTC